This record looks at one TCR beta chain sequence and its context. The CDR3 is 15 residues long. The V and J ends lost 5 bases and 7 bases, in that order; junction bases with no gene match: 8. CDR1 is MGHRA, CDR2 YSYEKL, per germline. These data belong to a study of T cells after yellow fever vaccination. TCRdb independently ran MiXCR on the 5' RACE reads; one entry per CDR3 protein. The sample holds 300,000 or so distinct CDR3 sequences, 7.5% to 9.5% seen once. The sample consisted of CD4+ T cells sorted from PBMCs, taken 5 days after the yellow fever booster vaccination. The chain is built from TRBV4-1 and TRBJ1-6; the match to TRBD1 covers 7 bases. This clonotype was obtained from a man younger than 30 who received the YFV17D yellow fever vaccine. CDR3 coding DNA: TGCGCCAGCAGCGTATACAGGGGAGGGAATTCACCCCTCCACTTT. Residues: CASSVYRGGNSPLHF.